This T cell receptor beta chain was sequenced for a study of tumor-infiltrating lymphocytes in localized non-small cell lung cancer. Study summary: Patients included smokers and never-smokers with various histologies, some sampled after neoadjuvant chemotherapy.

Worth noting for this clone: As yet, its antigen is unknown.

Study observations and caveats: Different pieces of the same tissue went to different assays, confounding technical variation with intratumor heterogeneity.

The repertoire was sequenced with immunoSEQ multiplex PCR; TCRdb's copy has only in-frame clones and lacks some. The repertoire includes 9,500 to 13,000 clones, 60% of them detected once, and approximately 11% sits in the top ten. CDR1 is MDHEN, CDR2 SYDVKM, per germline. The V end lost 3 bases, the J end lost 5 bases, and 7 bases lay between the germline ends. CDR3 length: 12 amino acids. Sequences were obtained from uninvolved lung tissue not adjacent to the tumor. The receptor was derived from a human donor with non-small cell lung cancer. The J gene is TRBJ1-1, the V gene TRBV28; a weak D match, TRBD1 (5 bases). The CDR3 is CASSFRQTEAFF. DNA for the CDR3: TGTGCCAGCAGTTTCCGACAGACTGAAGCTTTCTTT.